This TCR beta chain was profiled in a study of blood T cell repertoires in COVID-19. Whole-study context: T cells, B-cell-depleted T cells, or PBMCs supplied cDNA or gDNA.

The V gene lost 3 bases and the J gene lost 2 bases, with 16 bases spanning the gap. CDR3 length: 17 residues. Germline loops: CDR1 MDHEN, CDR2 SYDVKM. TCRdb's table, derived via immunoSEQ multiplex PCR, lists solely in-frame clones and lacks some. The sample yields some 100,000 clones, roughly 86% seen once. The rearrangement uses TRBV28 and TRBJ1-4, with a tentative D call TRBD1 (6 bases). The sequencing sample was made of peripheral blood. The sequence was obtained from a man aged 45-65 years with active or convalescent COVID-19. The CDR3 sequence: CASSFSSRTDTNEKLFF. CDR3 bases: TGTGCCAGCAGTTTCTCCTCAAGGACAGACACTAATGAAAAACTGTTTTTT.